Shown below are 12 T cell receptor beta chains from a single sample sequenced in a study of graft-versus-host responses after intestinal transplantation (dated by TCRdb to the early 2020s). The method behind the library was the immunoSEQ multiplex PCR assay. Not all clones reach the TCRdb copy of this immuneACCESS table, which keeps in-frame sequences only. Checked studies attribute under half of the gap to unresolved V genes and leave the rest unexplained. This sample is represented by roughly 92,000 clones; around 90% of them were singletons. Nearly 0.11% of the sample is in the top ten clones. The sample's time point label is to be understood as: cells obtained before transplantation from donor or recipient. No antigen has been identified for these receptors. Sequences were derived from unstimulated CD4+ T cells sorted from spleen or lymph node cells, sampled before intestinal transplant. The source is a human donor who received an intestinal transplant.

This clone was counted only a few times. The gene calls are TRBV4-1 and TRBJ2-3; TRBD2 matches at 9 bases. The germline V gene has CDR1 MGHRA and CDR2 YSYEKL. This CDR3 spans 17 amino acids. With V trimmed by 4 bases and J by 2 bases, 10 bases remained unmatched. Written as DNA, the CDR3 is TGCGCCAGCAGCCCCCGGGGAGCGGGGGGCATCACAGATACGCAGTATTTT. This codes for CASSPRGAGGITDTQYF.

The V call is TRBV9, the J call TRBJ1-1; 8 nucleotides match TRBD1. The CDR3 sequence is 15 residues long. Germline lookup yields CDR1 SGDLS and CDR2 YYNGEE. The junction had 4 bases not matched to a gene; V was cut back by 0 bases and J by 3 bases. In DNA form, the CDR3 reads TGTGCCAGCAGCGTAGGCCCGACAGGGGACACTGAAGCTTTCTTT. Translation: CASSVGPTGDTEAFF.

The V gene is TRBV4-2, the J gene TRBJ2-1, with D uncertain. The V gene's germline CDR1 is LGHNA and CDR2 YNFKEQ. Trimming took 1 base from V and 0 from J, leaving 10 bases between them. The CDR3 consists of 16 residues. CDR3 bases: TGTGCCAGCAGCCAAGGTCAGGCGAGCTCCTACAATGAGCAGTTCTTC. Translating it yields CASSQGQASSYNEQFF.

The chain links TRBV5-4 to TRBJ2-3; 12 bases match TRBD2. This CDR3 comprises 16 residues. Germline-derived CDR1 and CDR2 are SGHNT and YYREEE (reference sequence). V trimming: 6 bases; J trimming: 2 bases; junction bases outside the gene matches: 7. The chain's CDR3 is CASKLTSGGFTDTQYF. DNA of the CDR3: TGTGCCAGCAAACTGACTAGCGGGGGTTTCACAGATACGCAGTATTTT.

This clone was counted a few times. This sequence joins TRBV7-9 and TRBJ2-6; 7 positions match TRBD1. Germline lookup yields CDR1 SEHNR and CDR2 FQNEAQ (reference sequence). This CDR3 has 15 residues. V shed 5 bases and J 4 bases; nucleotides not matched to a gene: 5. The CDR3 region is CASSPTGLGANVLTF. CDR3 bases: TGTGCCAGCAGCCCGACAGGGCTCGGGGCCAACGTCCTGACTTTC. The whole variable domain, filled in from reference TRBV7-9 and TRBJ2-6, reads DTGVSQNPRHKITKRGQNVTFRCDPISEHNRLYWYRQTLGQGPEFLTYFQNEAQLEKSRLLSDRFSAERPKGSFSTLEIQRTEQGDSAMYLCASSPTGLGANVLTFGAGSRLTVL.

This clone came up a few times. The genes are TRBV6-1 and TRBJ2-7; 7 nucleotides match TRBD1. The V gene's germline CDR1 is MNHNS and CDR2 SASEGT. V lost 5 bases and J lost 3; bases outside the gene matches: 7. The CDR3 has 14 amino acids. The CDR3 nucleotides read TGTGCCAGCAGTTCGACAGGGACCCTCTACGAGCAGTACTTC. Its translation is CASSSTGTLYEQYF.

The genes are TRBV11-1 and TRBJ2-2; tentatively, D is TRBD2 (7 bases). Germline V gene data show CDR1 as SGHAT and CDR2 as FQDESV (reference sequence). The V end lost 4 bases, the J end lost 1 base, and 13 bases lay between the germline ends. The CDR3 sequence is 16 residues long. The CDR3 nucleotides are TGTGCCAGCAGCTATTTAGGGGGGGTGAACACCGGGGAGCTGTTTTTT. Translating gives CASSYLGGVNTGELFF.

To note about this clone: Additional DNA sequences in this sample encode the identical CDR3. V and J are TRBV7-9 and TRBJ1-1; no reliable D call. The CDR3 sequence is 13 residues long. CDR1 and CDR2 (germline): SEHNR, FQNEAQ (reference sequence). V was pared by 3 bases and J by 1 base, with 6 bases between. The CDR3 sequence is CASSFGGNTEAFF. CDR3 DNA: TGTGCCAGCAGCTTCGGTGGGAACACTGAAGCTTTCTTT.

V usage is TRBV5-6 and J usage is TRBJ2-5, with D maybe TRBD1 (5 bases). The germline V and J ends were trimmed by 1 base and 5 bases, with 27 bases remaining between them. The CDR3 spans 19 residues. Per the germline V gene, CDR1 is SGHDT and CDR2 is YYEEEE. The CDR3 is CASSLRLWESLRSGETQYF. In DNA, the CDR3 is TGTGCCAGCAGCTTGAGGTTGTGGGAATCGCTTAGGTCAGGGGAGACCCAGTACTTC.

The chain carries TRBV5-6 and TRBJ1-5; 7 nucleotides align to TRBD1. Germline V gives CDR1 SGHDT, CDR2 YYEEEE. The CDR3 is 16 amino acids. V shed 6 bases, J shed 3 bases, and the junction held 12 bases outside the gene matches. The CDR3 nucleotides are TGTGCCAGCACCAGCAGGGGGTACGATTCCAATCAGCCCCAGCATTTT. Translating gives CASTSRGYDSNQPQHF. Drawing the rest from reference TRBV5-6 and TRBJ1-5, the complete variable domain is DAGVTQSPTHLIKTRGQQVTLRCSPKSGHDTVSWYQQALGQGPQFIFQYYEEEERQRGNFPDRFSGHQFPNYSSELNVNALLLGDSALYLCASTSRGYDSNQPQHFGDGTRLSIL.

The chain has TRBV25-1 and TRBJ2-2, with D perhaps matching TRBD2 (5 bases). This CDR3 comprises 15 residues. The V and J ends lost 6 bases and 9 bases respectively, with 20 bases between them. Germline CDR1 reads MGHDK; CDR2 reads SYGVNS. The CDR3 DNA reads as TGTGCCAGCAGCGACTACCGGGCCACGGAGAGGGAGCTGTTTTTT. Its protein is CASSDYRATERELFF.

The chain links TRBV5-1 to TRBJ1-6; possible D gene TRBD1, 5 bases. The germline V and J ends were trimmed by 0 bases and 7 bases, with 11 bases remaining between them. The CDR3 is made up of 15 amino acids. Germline V gene lookup returns CDR1 SGHRS and CDR2 YFSETQ. This CDR3 reads CASSLDGTLNSPLHF. The CDR3 nucleotides read TGCGCCAGCAGCTTGGATGGGACTCTGAATTCACCCCTCCACTTT.